What follows are 22 T cell receptor beta chains derived from one specimen sequenced in a study of PD-1 blockade in mismatch repair-deficient tumors. Repertoires were generated with immunoSEQ multiplex PCR, while TCRdb's copy carries only in-frame clones and drops some. The sample records more than 12,000 clones, about 85% being singletons. As for time point: roughly ten-day in vitro stimulation with candidate neoantigen peptide 4. No antigens are known for them. The sequenced sample was cells cultured in vitro, obtained from a patient treated with pembrolizumab. The receptors here all came from an adult with mismatch repair-deficient cancer.

V gene TRBV5-6 combines with J gene TRBJ2-7; the D call may be TRBD1 or TRBD2 (5 bases each). The CDR3 covers 14 residues. CDR1 is SGHDT, CDR2 YYEEEE, per germline. The V end lost 3 bases, the J end lost 4 bases, and 14 bases lay between the germline ends. The CDR3 nucleotides are TGTGCCAGCAGCTCCTCCGGGACGGTGTACGAGCAGTACTTC. Translated, it gives CASSSSGTVYEQYF. Full variable domain (outside the CDR3, taken from reference TRBV5-6 and TRBJ2-7): DAGVTQSPTHLIKTRGQQVTLRCSPKSGHDTVSWYQQALGQGPQFIFQYYEEEERQRGNFPDRFSGHQFPNYSSELNVNALLLGDSALYLCASSSSGTVYEQYFGPGTRLTVT.

The V call is TRBV29-1, the J call TRBJ2-1; 12 nucleotides align to TRBD2. The CDR3 has 16 residues. Trimming cost V 7 bases and J 2 bases; bases outside gene matches: 9. Germline CDR1 and CDR2: SQVTM and ANQGSEA. The CDR3 protein is CSGGTSGRRTYNEQFF. CDR3 nucleotide sequence: TGCAGCGGCGGGACTAGCGGGCGACGAACCTACAATGAGCAGTTCTTC.

A remark on this clone: Sequence at one end of the junction differs from germline and may be a read error. V gene TRBV7-7 combines with J gene TRBJ1-4; no definite D call. The CDR3 is 15 amino acids. Germline V lookup: CDR1 SSHAT, CDR2 FNYEAQ (reference sequence). CDR3 residues: CASSLLGSPEEKLFF. CDR3 nucleotides: TGTGCTAGCAGCCTCCTTGGGTCGCCCGAAGAAAAACTGTTTTTT.

As concerns this clone: The junction departs from germline at one end; a sequencing error may be responsible. This sequence joins TRBV7-8 and TRBJ2-1; 8 bases map to TRBD2. The CDR3 length is 14 residues. CDR1 is SGHVS and CDR2 is FQNEAQ in the germline V gene. CDR3 in DNA: TGTGCCAGCAGCGTAGCGGGAACCTACAATGAGCAGTTCTTC. This sequence encodes CASSVAGTYNEQFF.

Written as DNA, the CDR3 is TGCAGCGTTGAAGATCCCGGGTCAAGCTCCTACAATGAGCAGTTCTTC. Encoded protein: CSVEDPGSSSYNEQFF. The V gene is TRBV29-1, the J gene TRBJ2-1; D not certain. This CDR3 contains 16 residues. Germline V gene data show CDR1 as SQVTM and CDR2 as ANQGSEA. V was trimmed by 0 bases and J by 0 bases, leaving 12 bases between them.

The chain combines TRBV27 with TRBJ1-5; perhaps TRBD1 as D (6 bases). Germline assignment: CDR1 MNHEY and CDR2 SMNVEV (reference sequence). The CDR3 contains 15 residues. Trimming pared 6 bases from V and 2 bases from J, leaving 14 bases between. The CDR3 region is CASSTNSGGNQPQHF. CDR3 DNA: TGTGCCAGCAGCACCAATTCAGGGGGCAATCAGCCCCAGCATTTT.

J is TRBJ2-7 and V is TRBV28; 14 bases match TRBD2. Germline values: CDR1 MDHEN, CDR2 SYDVKM. Germline trimming cut 5 bases from V and 7 bases from J; bases unmatched to any gene: 16. This CDR3 is built from 18 residues. DNA for the CDR3: TGTGCCAGCAGTGTGACTAGCGGGAGGGCTTTGGGCCTATGGGAGCAGTACTTC. Residues: CASSVTSGRALGLWEQYF.

The rearrangement joins TRBV7-2 to TRBJ2-7; the match to TRBD2 covers 8 bases. This CDR3 has 16 residues. The V and J ends lost 5 bases and 1 base, in that order; junction bases with no gene match: 10. Germline CDR1 SGHTA, CDR2 FQGNSA. The CDR3 DNA reads as TGTGCCAGCAGCCCCAGGTTGCGGGAGGTTTCCTACGAGCAGTACTTC. Its protein product is CASSPRLREVSYEQYF.

The rearrangement joins TRBV13 to TRBJ2-4; perhaps TRBD1 as D (6 bases). V dropped 1 base and J dropped 0 bases, with 13 bases sitting between them. CDR3 size: 17 residues. Germline V gene sequence: CDR1 PRHDT, CDR2 FYEKMQ (reference sequence). The CDR3 DNA reads TGTGCCAGCAGCTTAGTAGCGACAGGCCTAGCCAAAAACATTCAGTACTTC. This encodes CASSLVATGLAKNIQYF.

This clone was counted a single time. The V and J genes are TRBV5-4 and TRBJ2-7, with 9 bases matching TRBD2. Germline V CDR1 and CDR2: SGHNT, YYREEE (reference sequence). Trimming removed 0 bases from V and 0 bases from J; junction bases left unmatched: 4. This CDR3 spans 16 amino acids. CDR3 sequence (DNA): TGTGCCAGCAGCTTGGCGGGCGGGGGGGCCTCCTACGAGCAGTACTTC. This translates into CASSLAGGGASYEQYF.

CDR3 bases: TGCGCCAGCAGCTTGACGGTAACCTCCTATGGCTACACCTTC. The encoded protein is CASSLTVTSYGYTF. The chain is built from TRBV5-1 and TRBJ1-2; D ambiguous. V was clipped by 1 base and J by 4 bases, with 11 bases between them. In germline, CDR1 is SGHRS, CDR2 YFSETQ. The CDR3 spans 14 residues. Full variable domain (missing parts from reference TRBV5-1 and TRBJ1-2): KAGVTQTPRYLIKTRGQQVTLSCSPISGHRSVSWYQQTPGQGLQFLFEYFSETQRNKGNFPGRFSGRQFSNSRSEMNVSTLELGDSALYLCASSLTVTSYGYTFGSGTRLTVV.

The chain carries TRBV5-1 and TRBJ2-2; no definite D call. There are 13 residues in the CDR3. V lost 6 bases and J 1 base, leaving 7 bases between the germline ends. CDR1 SGHRS and CDR2 YFSETQ come from the germline V gene. DNA for the CDR3: TGCGCCAGCATTCAGGAGAACACCGGGGAGCTGTTTTTT. It translates to CASIQENTGELFF.

The rearrangement uses TRBV9 and TRBJ2-7; 11 bases align to TRBD2. The CDR3 totals 14 residues. J was trimmed by 6 bases and V by 4 bases; bases with no gene match: 6. The V gene's germline CDR1 is SGDLS and CDR2 YYNGEE. This CDR3 reads CASSPGLAVLEQYF. CDR3 DNA: TGTGCCAGCAGCCCGGGACTAGCGGTGCTCGAGCAGTACTTC.

This clone was detected a few times. This chain joins TRBV2 and TRBJ1-1, with D hard to call. Germline V gene data show CDR1 as SNHLY and CDR2 as FYNNEI. The CDR3 loop spans 10 amino acids. Trimming removed 3 bases from V and 6 bases from J, with 2 bases in between. DNA of the CDR3: TGTGCCAGCAGTGATCCTGAAGCTTTCTTT. Protein product: CASSDPEAFF.

The genes are TRBV4-1 and TRBJ1-4; D is possibly TRBD1 (5 bases). Trimming left V 3 bases short and J 5 bases short, with 7 bases between. Germline CDR1 MGHRA, CDR2 YSYEKL. CDR3 length: 13 amino acids. The CDR3 DNA reads as TGCGCCAGCAGCCAGACAGAGAATGAAAAACTGTTTTTT. Its translation is CASSQTENEKLFF.

V and J are TRBV5-4 and TRBJ2-4; 7 nucleotides agree with TRBD1. Per the germline V gene, CDR1 is SGHNT and CDR2 is YYREEE (reference sequence). This CDR3 has 15 residues. V gave up 3 bases and J gave up 8 bases; unmatched junction bases: 11. CDR3 in DNA: TGTGCCAGCAGCTCAGACTTCGACAGGGCCCACATTCAGTACTTC. The encoded protein is CASSSDFDRAHIQYF.

The chain joins TRBV5-6 to TRBJ2-7; 7 bases line up with TRBD1. This CDR3 contains 15 residues. The germline V gene has CDR1 SGHDT and CDR2 YYEEEE. After removal of 0 bases from V and 5 bases from J, the junction contained 8 bases not matched to a gene. The CDR3 sequence is CASSLGQGYRHEQYF. Written as DNA, the CDR3 is TGTGCCAGCAGCTTGGGACAGGGTTATCGTCACGAGCAGTACTTC.

This sequence joins TRBV27 and TRBJ1-1; no reliable D call. The CDR3 is made up of 15 amino acids. V was shortened by 3 bases and J by 1 base, with 12 bases between the two germline ends. In germline, CDR1 is MNHEY, CDR2 SMNVEV (reference sequence). CDR3 protein: CASSFGRTPNTEAFF. CDR3 DNA sequence: TGTGCCAGCAGTTTCGGACGGACCCCGAACACTGAAGCTTTCTTT.

V gene TRBV6-4 combines with J gene TRBJ2-1; possibly TRBD2 for D (5 bases). The CDR3 loop spans 16 amino acids. The V gene's germline CDR1 is MRHNA and CDR2 SNTAGT. Trimming removed 1 base at V and 3 bases at J, with 13 bases between. The CDR3 reads CASSDLCGRCYNEQFF. The CDR3 DNA reads as TGTGCCAGCAGTGACTTGTGCGGGCGCTGCTACAATGAGCAGTTCTTC.

V and J are TRBV5-1 and TRBJ2-7; TRBD1 agrees at 8 bases. This CDR3 has 15 amino acids. The germline V gene has CDR1 SGHRS and CDR2 YFSETQ. V trimming: 6 bases; J trimming: 5 bases; junction bases outside the gene matches: 13. The CDR3 DNA sequence: TGCGCCAGCAACCAGCTTGGACAGGGAACTGACGAGCAGTACTTC. Translation: CASNQLGQGTDEQYF.

Remarks on this clone: Relative to the germline gene, one junction end is altered; a read error may explain this. V and J are TRBV5-4 and TRBJ2-3; 9 positions match TRBD1. This CDR3 spans 14 amino acids. Per the germline V gene, CDR1 is SGHNT and CDR2 is YYREEE (reference sequence). CDR3 sequence: CASSLDLPGQGMNF. The DNA of the CDR3 is TGTGCCAGCAGCTTGGACCTCCCGGGACAGGGTATGAATTTT.

This chain's CDR3 is CATTGTGTGFYEQYF. The CDR3, as DNA: TGTGCCACAACGGGAACCGGGACAGGATTCTACGAGCAGTACTTC. This chain joins TRBV28 and TRBJ2-7, with 8 bases fitting TRBD1. The CDR3 is 15 residues long. Germline CDR1 is MDHEN and CDR2 is SYDVKM. The ends lost 10 bases at V and 3 bases at J; junction bases unmatched: 14.